Following are 2 T cell receptor beta chains from one sample sequenced in a study of cytomegalovirus exposure and HLA in healthy donors. Primers for the PCR totalled 60 Vbeta and 13 Jbeta. Sequencing was performed with immunoSEQ multiplex PCR; in TCRdb, only in-frame clones are kept and a portion is missing. This sample has more than 95,000 clones; about three quarters occur once, and the top ten carry approximately 5%. The sequencing sample was made of PBMCs. These receptors originate from a woman in her late teens or twenties in good health and CMV-seropositive.

Concerning this clone itself: This CDR3 is also generated by other DNA sequences in the sample. The rearrangement joins TRBV5-1 to TRBJ2-7; tentatively, D is TRBD1 (5 bases). The germline CDR1 and CDR2 sequences are SGHRS and YFSETQ. V was cut by 2 bases and J by 5 bases, with 14 bases left in between. The CDR3 consists of 14 residues. CDR3 protein: CASSFGQGKNEQYF. CDR3 DNA: TGCGCCAGCAGCTTCGGGCAGGGTAAGAACGAGCAGTACTTC.

V and J are TRBV15 and TRBJ2-1; a weak D match, TRBD2 (5 bases). Germline CDR1 is LNHNV and CDR2 is YYDKDF (reference sequence). The CDR3 has 14 amino acids. V lost 0 bases and J lost 9, with 12 bases in between. DNA of the CDR3: TGTGCCACCAGCAGAGATCGATTGGGGAGTGAGCAGTTCTTC. This codes for CATSRDRLGSEQFF.